Sequencing of this T cell receptor (beta chain) was carried out in a study of human T cells and chemical hapten exposure. Across the whole study: In the approximately 23-week study, patients were dosed weekly with diphenylcyclopropenone on the scalp throughout. Notes on the study in general: TCRs exceeding 1 in 1000 frequency stayed unchanged with DPC sensitization. Patch test score showed a positive correlation with PT1 expanded TCR counts.

This clonotype was detected many times. Its antigen remains unknown. TCRdb fed the RACE reads into MiXCR, producing one record per CDR3 protein. This table holds about 43,000 distinct CDR3 sequences, 3% to 4% found once. Germline loops: CDR1 ENHRY, CDR2 SYGVKD. Trimming removed 3 bases from V and 5 bases from J; junction bases left unmatched: 5. CDR3 length equals 15 residues. Time point given: patch test 2, 6 weeks after DPC sensitization. Noted treatment: therapeutic diphenylcyclopropenone sensitization with weekly scalp DPC. This chain links TRBV10-3 with TRBJ1-5; 9 positions agree with TRBD1. Sequencing used whole blood, obtained in connection with sensitization to the hapten diphenylcyclopropenone (DPC). The receptor comes from a man aged 40-50 years with alopecia areata. Some clones in this sample may be carry-over from other donors' samples. The chain's CDR3 is CAISDSDRGYQPQHF. Written as DNA, the CDR3 is TGTGCCATCAGTGATTCAGACAGGGGGTATCAGCCCCAGCATTTT.